Listed below are T cell receptor beta chains from one sample, sequenced in a study of blood T cell repertoires in COVID-19. Assay: immunoSEQ multiplex PCR; the TCRdb copy retains only in-frame clones and omits some. The table has 97,000 or so clones, about 80% seen once. Sequences were obtained from peripheral blood. Source of these receptors: a man aged 55 to 70 with acute or convalescent COVID-19. The CDR3 runs from the conserved cysteine through the conserved F or W. D genes are given only for firm matches. Part of the rows lack a size; the others show once, few, many or a class for expanded clones.

J gene | V gene | D gene | clone size | CDR3 protein | CDR3 DNA
TRBJ1-1 | TRBV9 | TRBD1 | . | CASSVFRGEAFF | TGTGCCAGCAGCGTATTCAGGGGGGAAGCTTTCTTT
TRBJ2-1 | TRBV10-3 | TRBD1 | . | CAIRGDSYYNEQFF | TGTGCCATCAGGGGGGACAGCTATTACAATGAGCAGTTCTTC
TRBJ1-2 | TRBV30 | . | . | CAWRPGGGGYTF | TGTGCCTGGCGACCGGGGGGAGGCGGCTACACCTTC
TRBJ2-2 | TRBV18 | . | few | CASSPTDSEGGELFF | TGTGCCAGCTCACCAACGGATTCAGAGGGCGGGGAGCTGTTTTTT
TRBJ1-2 | TRBV4-1 | TRBD1 | few | CASSQVRVGQGSNYGYTF | TGCGCCAGCAGCCAAGTTCGGGTTGGACAGGGCTCTAACTATGGCTACACCTTC
TRBJ1-2 | TRBV19 | TRBD1 | . | CASTGTAYGYTF | TGTGCCAGTACCGGGACAGCTTATGGCTACACCTTC
TRBJ2-1 | TRBV5-1 | . | . | CASSLASNEQFF | TGCGCCAGCAGCTTGGCCAGTAATGAGCAGTTCTTC
TRBJ2-7 | TRBV11-3 | TRBD1 | once | CASSLGGQVRRGQYF | TGTGCCAGCAGCTTAGGGGGACAGGTCCGTCGGGGGCAGTACTTC
TRBJ2-5 | TRBV30 | TRBD2 | once | CAWMAAGKLETQYF | TGTGCCTGGATGGCAGCGGGGAAGTTAGAGACCCAGTACTTC
TRBJ2-3 | TRBV4-2 | TRBD1 | . | CASSQDPSRGRTDTQYF | TGTGCCAGCAGCCAAGACCCCTCCAGGGGGCGCACAGATACGCAGTATTTT
TRBJ2-3 | TRBV6-1 | TRBD2 | . | CASSGGTSSLSTDTQYF | TGTGCCAGCAGTGGGGGGACTAGCTCTCTCAGCACAGATACGCAGTATTTT
TRBJ2-2 | TRBV30 | . | . | CAWSRLQGGRPGELFF | TGTGCCTGGAGTCGGCTTCAGGGGGGCCGGCCCGGGGAGCTGTTTTTT
TRBJ2-6 | TRBV15 | TRBD1 | . | CATGQGIGANVLTF | TGTGCCACCGGACAGGGCATAGGGGCCAACGTCCTGACTTTC